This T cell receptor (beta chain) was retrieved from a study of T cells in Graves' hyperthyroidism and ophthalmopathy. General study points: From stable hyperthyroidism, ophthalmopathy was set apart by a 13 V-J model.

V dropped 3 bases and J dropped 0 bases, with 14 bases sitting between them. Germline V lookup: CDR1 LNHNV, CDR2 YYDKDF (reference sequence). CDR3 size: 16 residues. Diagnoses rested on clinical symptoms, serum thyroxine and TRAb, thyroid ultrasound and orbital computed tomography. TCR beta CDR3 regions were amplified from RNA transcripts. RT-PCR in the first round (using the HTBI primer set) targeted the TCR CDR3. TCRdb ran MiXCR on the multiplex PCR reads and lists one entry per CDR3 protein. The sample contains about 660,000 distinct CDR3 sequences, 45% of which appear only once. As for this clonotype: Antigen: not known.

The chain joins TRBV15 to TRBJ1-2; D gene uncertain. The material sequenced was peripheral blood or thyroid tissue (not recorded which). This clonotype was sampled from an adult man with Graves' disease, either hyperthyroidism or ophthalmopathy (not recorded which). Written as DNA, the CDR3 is TGTGCCACCAGCAGGGACCCAGGCTACTCTAACTATGGCTACACCTTC. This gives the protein CATSRDPGYSNYGYTF.